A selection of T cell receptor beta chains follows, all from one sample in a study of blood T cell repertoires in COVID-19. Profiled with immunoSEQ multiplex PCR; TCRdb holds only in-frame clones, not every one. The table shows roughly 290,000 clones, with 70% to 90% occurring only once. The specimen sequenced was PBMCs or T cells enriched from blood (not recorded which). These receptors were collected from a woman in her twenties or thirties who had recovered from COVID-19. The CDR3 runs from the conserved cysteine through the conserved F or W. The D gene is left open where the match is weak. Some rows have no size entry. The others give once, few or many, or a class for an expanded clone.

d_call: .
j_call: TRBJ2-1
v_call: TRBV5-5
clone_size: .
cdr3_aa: CASSPRDTTYNEQFF
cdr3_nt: TGTGCCAGCAGCCCCCGGGACACCACCTACAATGAGCAGTTCTTC

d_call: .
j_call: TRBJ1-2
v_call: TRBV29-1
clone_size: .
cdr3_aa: CSVERTITGNGGYTF
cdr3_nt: TGCAGCGTTGAACGCACAATCACAGGGAATGGTGGCTACACCTTC

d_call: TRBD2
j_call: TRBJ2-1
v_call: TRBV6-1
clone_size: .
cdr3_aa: CASSEVLAGGYNEQFF
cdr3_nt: TGTGCCAGCAGTGAAGTCCTAGCGGGGGGGTACAATGAGCAGTTCTTC

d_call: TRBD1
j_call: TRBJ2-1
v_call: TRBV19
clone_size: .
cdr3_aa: CASSILDRGLHNEQFF
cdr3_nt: TGTGCCAGTAGTATCCTCGACAGGGGGCTGCATAATGAGCAGTTCTTC

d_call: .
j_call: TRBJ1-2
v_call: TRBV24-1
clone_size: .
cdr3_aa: CATSDPGSHYGYTF
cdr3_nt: TGTGCCACCAGTGACCCAGGGTCCCACTATGGCTACACCTTC

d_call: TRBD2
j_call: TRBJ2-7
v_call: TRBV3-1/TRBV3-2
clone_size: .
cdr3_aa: CASSSLRRGGNEQYF
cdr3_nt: TGTGCCAGCAGCTCCCTCCGGCGGGGAGGGAACGAGCAGTACTTC

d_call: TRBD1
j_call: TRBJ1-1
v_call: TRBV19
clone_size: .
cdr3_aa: CASSGGTEAFF
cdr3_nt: TGTGCCAGTTCAGGGGGCACTGAAGCTTTCTTT

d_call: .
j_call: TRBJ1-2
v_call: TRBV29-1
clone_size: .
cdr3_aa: CSVVQDHRVGYGYTF
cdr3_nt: TGCAGCGTTGTTCAGGATCACAGGGTGGGCTATGGCTACACCTTC

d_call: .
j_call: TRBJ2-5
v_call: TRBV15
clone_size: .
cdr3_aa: CATNPRGSGETQYF
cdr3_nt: TGTGCCACCAACCCCAGAGGAAGCGGGGAGACCCAGTACTTC

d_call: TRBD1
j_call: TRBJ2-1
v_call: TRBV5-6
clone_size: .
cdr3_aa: CASSLVGRGLNEQFF
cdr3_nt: TGTGCCAGCAGCTTGGTGGGCAGGGGGCTTAATGAGCAGTTCTTC

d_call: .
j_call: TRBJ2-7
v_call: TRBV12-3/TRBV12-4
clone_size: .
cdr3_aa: CASSSGPGQQYF
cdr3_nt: TGTGCCAGCAGTTCCGGACCGGGACAACAGTACTTC

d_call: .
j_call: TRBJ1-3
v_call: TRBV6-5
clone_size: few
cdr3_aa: CASSYGRGPGNTIYF
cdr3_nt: TGTGCCAGCAGTTACGGGCGGGGGCCTGGAAACACCATATATTTT

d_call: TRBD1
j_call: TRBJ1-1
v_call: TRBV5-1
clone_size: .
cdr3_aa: CASSLGGQGGYRTEAFF
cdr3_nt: TGCGCCAGCAGCTTGGGGGGACAGGGAGGGTATCGGACTGAAGCTTTCTTT